Below, one T cell receptor (beta chain) is given with its context. Its antigen is still unknown. The V end lost 3 bases, the J end lost 5 bases, and 18 bases lay between the germline ends. The CDR3 consists of 16 residues. CDR1 and CDR2 (germline): SGHAT, FQNNGV. This sample is part of a study of cytomegalovirus exposure and HLA in healthy donors. The PCR contained 60 Vbeta and 13 Jbeta primers. Sequencing used immunoSEQ multiplex PCR; TCRdb keeps in-frame clones, though not all of them. The repertoire holds under 130,000 clones, with around 80% as singletons. Study-wide results and caveats: Available immune exposure information was restricted to CMV serostatus only. Later on, a genetic analysis was performed. It linked a missense variant in DCLRE1C with V- and J-gene trimming of TCR beta.

The TCR sequence derives from a woman aged 18-29 years in good health and CMV-seropositive. Input material: PBMCs. This sequence joins TRBV11-2 and TRBJ2-3, with D possibly TRBD2 on 5 matching bases. The CDR3 sequence is CASSFFLEPRGDTQYF. CDR3 bases: TGTGCCAGCAGCTTTTTTTTGGAACCACGGGGAGATACGCAGTATTTT.